This TCR beta chain emerged from a study of shared clonotypes between healthy human individuals. General study results and limits: Across subsets, estimated richness was generally greater for naive than for memory populations. About 5% was the fraction of naive CD4 clonotypes found shared across a few donors.

The repertoire was sequenced with immunoSEQ multiplex PCR; TCRdb's copy has only in-frame clones and lacks some. Among about 1.4 million clones listed, approximately 96% were seen once. Germline CDR1 reads SGHRS; CDR2 reads YFSETQ. Trimming removed 4 bases at V and 3 bases at J, with 11 bases between. The CDR3 totals 13 residues. Turning to this clone: Its specificity is not known.

Donors were healthy HIV-negative adults without recent acute infections or vaccinations. Into CD45RA+ naive and CD45RA-negative memory subsets, the CD4+ cells were split. The chain has TRBV5-1 and TRBJ2-7; D remains ambiguous. The source of this sequence is a man aged 25 to 40 in good health. The specimen was naive CD4+ T cells sorted from blood. Stated subset: CD45RA+ positively selected. CDR3 loop: CASSQTTSYEQYF. The DNA for the CDR3 is TGCGCCAGCAGCCAAACCACAAGCTACGAGCAGTACTTC.